What follows are 8 T cell receptor beta chains derived from one specimen sequenced in a study of molecular identifiers for immune sequencing clone quantification. From the PCR reads, TCRdb called clonotypes with MiXCR, one entry per CDR3 protein. The sample records about 640,000 distinct CDR3 sequences, just under 20% being singletons. What was sequenced was naive CD8+ T cells from blood, with Jurkat cell RNA spiked in. The subset denotes: FACS-sorted CD8+CD4-CCR7+CD45RA+ naive T cells. All receptors come from a human donor in good health. Some libraries in this study had Jurkat cell RNA spiked in.

The table lists this clonotype with a few counts. The chain joins TRBV7-9 to TRBJ2-1, with D perhaps matching TRBD1 (5 bases). V lost 3 bases, J lost 5 bases, and 20 bases lay in between. The CDR3 consists of 17 residues. The germline V gene encodes CDR1 SEHNR and CDR2 FQNEAQ (reference sequence). DNA of the CDR3: TGTGCCAGCAGCTTCCCAACAGGCACGCGAGGAGACAATGAGCAGTTCTTC. It specifies CASSFPTGTRGDNEQFF.

This clonotype came up many times. V is TRBV27 and J is TRBJ2-1; 10 bases align to TRBD2. CDR3 length: 16 amino acids. J was trimmed by 6 bases and V by 5 bases; bases with no gene match: 10. Germline-derived CDR1 and CDR2 are MNHEY and SMNVEV (reference sequence). The CDR3 sequence: CASSPRGSGRPNEQFF. The CDR3 DNA reads as TGTGCCAGCAGTCCCCGGGGTAGCGGGAGGCCCAATGAGCAGTTCTTC.

The sample holds many counts of this clonotype. This rearrangement joins TRBV7-8 to TRBJ2-7; tentatively, D is TRBD1 (5 bases). Germline loops: CDR1 SGHVS, CDR2 FQNEAQ. Trimming removed 7 bases from V and 4 bases from J, with 8 bases in between. There are 11 residues in the CDR3. CDR3 loop: CASTKGYEQYF. In nucleotides, the CDR3 is TGTGCCAGCACGAAGGGGTACGAGCAGTACTTC.

This clonotype has at least ten counts. The CDR3 reads CASSQEGARASYGYTF. In DNA form, the CDR3 reads TGTGCCAGCAGCCAAGAAGGGGCCAGGGCTTCCTATGGCTACACCTTC. The V call is TRBV3-1, the J call TRBJ1-2, with D perhaps TRBD1 (5 bases). Germline lookup yields CDR1 LGHDT and CDR2 YNNKEL (reference sequence). Trimming took 0 bases from V and 4 from J, leaving 15 bases between them. The CDR3 runs to 16 residues.

This clonotype came up many times. The genes are TRBV12-3 or TRBV12-4 and TRBJ2-3; a weak D match, TRBD2 (5 bases). The CDR3 length is 14 residues. Trimming took off 6 bases at V and 2 bases at J, with 12 bases between the two ends. The CDR3 DNA reads as TGTGCCAGCAGCAAACTAGGCTCCACAGATACGCAGTATTTT. Amino acids: CASSKLGSTDTQYF.

This sequence joins TRBV9 and TRBJ2-5, with 9 bases lining up with TRBD2. With 4 bases clipped from V and 5 bases from J, the junction kept 9 bases outside the gene matches. The CDR3 totals 15 residues. Germline V CDR1 and CDR2: SGDLS, YYNGEE. The CDR3 region is CASSTAGGDVETQYF. CDR3 nucleotides: TGTGCCAGCAGCACAGCGGGGGGAGACGTGGAGACCCAGTACTTC.

In regard to this clonotype: This sequence may be a read error, since a much larger clone differs from it by one base. The chain is built from TRBV11-2 and TRBJ2-1; 9 nucleotides agree with TRBD2. This CDR3 spans 15 amino acids. Germline CDR1 and CDR2: SGHAT and FQNNGV. The CDR3 coding sequence is TGTGCCGGCAGCTTAGAGGGACTAGCTGGCAATGAGCAGTTCTTC. Amino acid sequence: CAGSLEGLAGNEQFF.

Of note for this clonotype: A much larger clone sits a single nucleotide away, making a read error possible. The V gene is TRBV12-3 or TRBV12-4, the J gene TRBJ1-1, with D unresolved. CDR3 length: 12 amino acids. CDR3 region: CASTRLNTEPFF. In nucleotides, the CDR3 is TGTGCCAGCACCCGCTTGAACACTGAACCTTTCTTT.